The rows below give T cell receptor beta chains drawn from one sample of a study of T-cell memory formation after mild COVID-19. TCRdb analysed the 5' RACE reads with MiXCR anew, one entry per CDR3 protein. The table has 250,000 to 300,000 distinct CDR3 sequences, 15% to 20% seen once. The specimen sequenced was PBMCs or a T cell subset sorted from them (not recorded which). The receptor source for this set is a man between 18 and 35 years old who had mild COVID-19 (a few samples of this study predate the infection). Cell type and time point are not known. The CDR3 runs from the conserved cysteine through the conserved F or W. Each record gives: clone size, D gene, J gene, V gene, CDR3 DNA, CDR3 protein. The D gene is left open where the match is weak. Clone size appears in some rows only: once, few, many, or a class for an expanded clone.

many TRBD2 TRBJ2-2 TRBV6-5 TGTGCCAGCAGACCACTAGCGGGGGGGAACACCGGGGAGCTGTTTTTT CASRPLAGGNTGELFF
. . TRBJ1-6 TRBV5-1 TGCGCCAGCAGCTTGGTGGGGGGGTATTCACCCCTCCACTTT CASSLVGGYSPLHF
few TRBD1 TRBJ1-5 TRBV10-3 TGTGCCATCAGTGAAGTCCCGACAGGGAGGAATCAGCCCCAGCATTTT CAISEVPTGRNQPQHF
. . TRBJ2-3 TRBV29-1 TGCAGCGTTGCCAGCGCGACGTATACGCAGTATTTT CSVASATYTQYF
many . TRBJ1-1 TRBV20-1 TGCAGTGCTCAACAGGGTAACACTGAAGCTTTCTTT CSAQQGNTEAFF
. . TRBJ1-6 TRBV4-3 TGCGCCAGCAGCCAAGAGTATGGGAGGGGAAATTCACCCCTCCACTTT CASSQEYGRGNSPLHF
. . TRBJ2-4 TRBV24-1 TGTGCCACCAGTGATTCAGGACGTCATGCGGGAGCCAAAAACATTCAGTACTTC CATSDSGRHAGAKNIQYF
. TRBD1 TRBJ2-3 TRBV6-5 TGTGCCAGCAGTTACTCAAGGGGGCGCGGCACGCAGTATTTT CASSYSRGRGTQYF
many TRBD2 TRBJ2-3 TRBV4-1 TGCGCCAGCAGCCCAGGGACTACATACACAGATACGCAGTATTTT CASSPGTTYTDTQYF
few TRBD1 TRBJ1-2 TRBV11-2 TGTGCCAGCAGGGAACAGGGGATGGGGGTTAACTATGGCTACACCTTC CASREQGMGVNYGYTF
many . TRBJ1-1 TRBV29-1 TGCAGCGTTGAATATGGGTATTTACAGGGTAAAACCCTCGGTGAAGCTTTCTTT CSVEYGYLQGKTLGEAFF
many . TRBJ2-5 TRBV4-1 TGCGCCAGCAGCCGAGTCTGGGGGGTTCGAGGGACCCAGTACTTC CASSRVWGVRGTQYF
few . TRBJ2-1 TRBV7-6 TGTGCCAGCAGCTTAGTCGGGGGGCTATACAATGAGCAGTTCTTC CASSLVGGLYNEQFF
. TRBD1 TRBJ2-7 TRBV4-3 TGCGCCAGCAGTTTGGACAGGGCCGGCGAGCAGTACTTC CASSLDRAGEQYF
few . TRBJ2-5 TRBV7-3 TGTGCCAGCGCCAAAACTCGCGAAGAGACCCAGTACTTC CASAKTREETQYF
. . TRBJ2-5 TRBV10-3 TGTGCCACACGGGGTGGGGTGGAGACCCAGTACTTC CATRGGVETQYF
few . TRBJ1-5 TRBV6-2/TRBV6-3 TGTGCCAGCAGTTACTTGGGGGGCGCCGGGGATCAGCCCCAGCATTTT CASSYLGGAGDQPQHF
. . TRBJ1-1 TRBV7-6 TGTGCCAGCAGCTTAGCGGGGGATGGAGGGGCAGCTTTCTTT CASSLAGDGGAAFF
. . TRBJ1-5 TRBV2 TGTGCCAGCAGTGAGCGGGAAGGAGATCAGCCCCAGCATTTT CASSEREGDQPQHF
few . TRBJ1-4 TRBV25-1 TGTGCCAGCAGTGAAGTGGGGGGTGGTGAGGAAAAACTGTTTTTT CASSEVGGGEEKLFF
. . TRBJ2-4 TRBV4-1 TGCGCCAGCAGCCAAGGGACTTACTTTCAACTAGCCAAAAACATTCAGTACTTC CASSQGTYFQLAKNIQYF
. . TRBJ2-7 TRBV4-3 TGCGCCAGCAGCCGCGACAGGACTCAGCTCTACGAGCAGTACTTC CASSRDRTQLYEQYF
. . TRBJ1-1 TRBV7-2 TGTGCCAGCAGCTTAGTACTTGGGACGTTGAACACTGAAGCTTTCTTT CASSLVLGTLNTEAFF
. TRBD1 TRBJ1-1 TRBV5-6 TGTGCCAGCAGGTACGGGACAGGGGGCATGAACACTGAAGCTTTCTTT CASRYGTGGMNTEAFF
. . TRBJ1-6 TRBV5-1 TGCGCCAGCAGCTTGGGGAATCTGGATTCACCCCTCCACTTT CASSLGNLDSPLHF
few TRBD1 TRBJ1-2 TRBV6-1 TGTGCCAGCAGCCCTGACAGGGGTACCTATGGCTACACCTTC CASSPDRGTYGYTF
. TRBD1 TRBJ2-2 TRBV7-3 TGTGCCAGCAGCTCGAAACAGGGGGCGAACACCGGGGAGCTGTTTTTT CASSSKQGANTGELFF
many TRBD2 TRBJ2-5 TRBV7-3 TGTGCCAGCAGCTATCTAGCGGGGGGACGGGAGACCCAGTACTTC CASSYLAGGRETQYF
. . TRBJ2-3 TRBV5-1 TGCGCCACCTCGGCGGGGGCTGCCGGTGATACGCAGTATTTT CATSAGAAGDTQYF
. TRBD2 TRBJ2-3 TRBV12-3/TRBV12-4 TGTGCCAGCCTCCCGGGACTAGCGTCAGATACGCAGTATTTT CASLPGLASDTQYF
few TRBD1 TRBJ2-5 TRBV5-1 TGCGCCAGCAGCTCCGACAGGGGAGCGGAGACCCAGTACTTC CASSSDRGAETQYF
. TRBD1 TRBJ2-5 TRBV12-3/TRBV12-4 TGTGCCAGCAGGTCGACAGGGAGAGAGACCCAGTACTTC CASRSTGRETQYF
. TRBD1 TRBJ2-7 TRBV19 TGTGCCAGTAGTTACAGGGGACCTCCCTACGAGCAGTACTTC CASSYRGPPYEQYF
. TRBD1 TRBJ1-3 TRBV7-2 TGTGCCAGCAGCTTTTCCGGGACAGACTCTGGAAACACCATATATTTT CASSFSGTDSGNTIYF
. TRBD1 TRBJ1-6 TRBV3-1 TGTGCCAGCAGCCACGACTGGGACAGGGCCCTCCACTTT CASSHDWDRALHF
. TRBD2 TRBJ2-2 TRBV6-5 TGTGCCAGCAGTTATAGTCTAGCGGGGGCGAACACCGGGGAGCTGTTTTTT CASSYSLAGANTGELFF
many TRBD2 TRBJ2-3 TRBV7-3 TGTGCCAGCAGCTCGGGAGGACTAGCGGGGGGCACAGATACGCAGTATTTT CASSSGGLAGGTDTQYF
. . TRBJ1-2 TRBV6-2/TRBV6-3 TGTGCCAGCAGTTACTCGATAGCCCCCCCCGGCGGTTATGGCTACACCTTC CASSYSIAPPGGYGYTF
. . TRBJ2-1 TRBV7-2 TGTGCCAGCAGCGCCGACAGGAGCTCCTACAATGAGCAGTTCTTC CASSADRSSYNEQFF
few . TRBJ2-1 TRBV4-3 TGCGCCAGCAGCCCATGGGTAGGGAACTACAATGAGCAGTTCTTC CASSPWVGNYNEQFF
many TRBD1 TRBJ2-1 TRBV20-1 TGCAGTGCTTACGACAGGGGGCTCGGTGAGCAGTTCTTC CSAYDRGLGEQFF
. TRBD1 TRBJ1-4 TRBV7-2 TGTGCCAGCGGGACAGGGGAAGAAAAACTGTTTTTT CASGTGEEKLFF
many . TRBJ1-1 TRBV12-5 TGTGCTAGTGGTTCTTGGTCCTACACTGAAGCTTTCTTT CASGSWSYTEAFF
. TRBD1 TRBJ2-4 TRBV18 TGTGCCAGCTCACCCCCCGGACAGGGGGGAAACATTCAGTACTTC CASSPPGQGGNIQYF
few TRBD1 TRBJ2-1 TRBV7-2 TGTGCCAGCAGCTCAGCGACAGGGTCTCACAATGAGCAGTTCTTC CASSSATGSHNEQFF
many . TRBJ2-5 TRBV7-3 TGTGCCAGCAGCCTCCACCCAACGGGGGAGACCCAGTACTTC CASSLHPTGETQYF
many . TRBJ1-3 TRBV2 TGTGCCAGCAGGCGCCGACAGTTCTCTGGAAACACCATATATTTT CASRRRQFSGNTIYF